The clone carrying this TCR beta chain showed up just once. What it recognizes is unknown. This record comes from a study of T cell responses to AZD1222 COVID-19 vaccine. Overall study findings and caveats: White British ancestry dominated among donors, who included more females, and clonal diversity was possibly underestimated. No day 14 peak samples; only post-peak repertoires were characterized.

The repertoire was sequenced with immunoSEQ multiplex PCR; TCRdb's copy has only in-frame clones and lacks some. In the table there are 150,000 or so clones, approximately 90% of which are singletons. CDR3 length: 15 residues. From germline, CDR1 is LGHNA and CDR2 YNFKEQ. J gave up 5 bases and V 1 base, and 4 bases lay outside the gene matches. The source is an adult in good health. This specimen consisted of peripheral blood, obtained on day 0 of MenACWY control vaccination. The chain combines TRBV4-2 with TRBJ1-4; 7 nucleotides agree with TRBD1. CDR3 coding DNA: TGTGCCAGCAGCCAAGTGGCAGGGGGAAATGAAAAACTGTTTTTT. Translation gives CASSQVAGGNEKLFF.